A selection of T cell receptor beta chains follows, all from one sample in a study of T cell changes during pregnancy in multiple sclerosis. TCRdb's copy holds only in-frame clones and misses some; the assay was immunoSEQ multiplex PCR. The data show around 30,000 clones, around 90% seen once. This specimen was CD4+ T cells from peripheral blood mononuclear cells, taken in the third trimester of pregnancy. These receptor sequences come from a female donor in good health, enrolled as a control in a pregnancy study. Both conserved end residues are part of each CDR3. The D gene is left open where the match is weak. A clone size is listed for some rows: how often the clone was seen (once, few, many), or a class if it is expanded.

CDR3 protein: CSARWTGGSGGELFF; CDR3 DNA: TGCAGCGCCAGGTGGACAGGGGGCAGCGGTGGGGAGCTGTTTTTT; D gene: TRBD1; J gene: TRBJ2-2; CDR3 length: 15; clone size: -; V gene: TRBV29-1
CDR3 protein: CASSESTLGAFGYTF; CDR3 DNA: TGTGCCAGCAGTGAGTCGACTCTAGGAGCCTTTGGCTACACCTTC; D gene: -; J gene: TRBJ1-2; CDR3 length: 15; clone size: -; V gene: TRBV6-1
CDR3 protein: CASSYGTGNGGYTF; CDR3 DNA: TGTGCCAGCAGCTATGGGACAGGGAACGGTGGCTACACCTTC; D gene: TRBD1; J gene: TRBJ1-2; CDR3 length: 14; clone size: -; V gene: TRBV7-9
CDR3 protein: CASSIVGGGYYNEQFF; CDR3 DNA: TGTGCCAGTAGTATAGTGGGCGGGGGCTACTACAATGAGCAGTTCTTC; D gene: -; J gene: TRBJ2-1; CDR3 length: 16; clone size: -; V gene: TRBV19
CDR3 protein: CASSLAGGEGETQYF; CDR3 DNA: TGTGCCAGCAGCTTAGCTGGAGGTGAGGGAGAGACCCAGTACTTC; D gene: -; J gene: TRBJ2-5; CDR3 length: 15; clone size: -; V gene: TRBV7-6
CDR3 protein: CASSELAGSYNEQFF; CDR3 DNA: TGTGCCAGTAGTGAACTAGCGGGGTCCTACAATGAGCAGTTCTTC; D gene: TRBD2; J gene: TRBJ2-1; CDR3 length: 15; clone size: -; V gene: TRBV19
CDR3 protein: CASSFSSLSYEQYF; CDR3 DNA: TGTGCCAGCTCCTTTTCGAGCCTCTCCTACGAGCAGTACTTC; D gene: -; J gene: TRBJ2-7; CDR3 length: 14; clone size: -; V gene: TRBV11-2
CDR3 protein: CATQGYNEQFF; CDR3 DNA: TGCGCCACACAGGGTTACAATGAGCAGTTCTTC; D gene: -; J gene: TRBJ2-1; CDR3 length: 11; clone size: -; V gene: TRBV5-1
CDR3 protein: CASSEFGGRAYEQYF; CDR3 DNA: TGTGCCAGCAGTGAATTCGGGGGGCGTGCCTACGAGCAGTACTTC; D gene: -; J gene: TRBJ2-7; CDR3 length: 15; clone size: -; V gene: TRBV25-1
CDR3 protein: CASRQDRGSTEAFF; CDR3 DNA: TGTGCCAGCAGACAGGATAGGGGATCCACTGAAGCTTTCTTT; D gene: -; J gene: TRBJ1-1; CDR3 length: 14; clone size: -; V gene: TRBV7-9
CDR3 protein: CASSIGTGRIVNTEAFF; CDR3 DNA: TGTGCCAGTAGTATCGGGACAGGGAGGATAGTGAACACTGAAGCTTTCTTT; D gene: TRBD1; J gene: TRBJ1-1; CDR3 length: 17; clone size: few; V gene: TRBV19
CDR3 protein: CAISEGQRGEKLFF; CDR3 DNA: TGTGCCATCAGTGAGGGTCAGCGAGGTGAAAAACTGTTTTTT; D gene: -; J gene: TRBJ1-4; CDR3 length: 14; clone size: -; V gene: TRBV10-3
CDR3 protein: CASSWDSGGARYEQYF; CDR3 DNA: TGTGCCAGCAGCTGGGATAGCGGGGGGGCTCGTTACGAGCAGTACTTC; D gene: TRBD2; J gene: TRBJ2-7; CDR3 length: 16; clone size: -; V gene: TRBV7-2
CDR3 protein: CASSHDTGDTQYF; CDR3 DNA: TGTGCCAGCAGTCACGATACGGGGGATACGCAGTATTTT; D gene: -; J gene: TRBJ2-3; CDR3 length: 13; clone size: -; V gene: TRBV6-5
CDR3 protein: CAISQAGDKETQYF; CDR3 DNA: TGTGCCATCTCCCAAGCGGGGGACAAAGAGACCCAGTACTTC; D gene: TRBD2; J gene: TRBJ2-5; CDR3 length: 14; clone size: once; V gene: TRBV10-3
CDR3 protein: CASTAGGAGKLFF; CDR3 DNA: TGTGCCAGCACCGCAGGGGGCGCGGGGAAACTGTTTTTT; D gene: TRBD1; J gene: TRBJ1-4; CDR3 length: 13; clone size: -; V gene: TRBV25-1
CDR3 protein: CASKGIAGAYNEQFF; CDR3 DNA: TGTGCCAGCAAGGGAATAGCGGGAGCCTACAATGAGCAGTTCTTC; D gene: TRBD2; J gene: TRBJ2-1; CDR3 length: 15; clone size: -; V gene: TRBV19
CDR3 protein: CASSQSPRGLAGLTDTQYF; CDR3 DNA: TGCGCCAGCAGTCAATCCCCCCGCGGGCTAGCGGGACTCACAGATACGCAGTATTTT; D gene: TRBD2; J gene: TRBJ2-3; CDR3 length: 19; clone size: -; V gene: TRBV23-1
CDR3 protein: CASSLDLGGTEAFF; CDR3 DNA: TGTGCCAGCAGCTTAGATTTGGGGGGCACTGAAGCTTTCTTT; D gene: -; J gene: TRBJ1-1; CDR3 length: 14; clone size: few; V gene: TRBV7-2
CDR3 protein: CASSPPLSDTQYF; CDR3 DNA: TGTGCCAGCAGCCCCCCCCTTTCAGATACGCAGTATTTT; D gene: -; J gene: TRBJ2-3; CDR3 length: 13; clone size: -; V gene: TRBV4-2
CDR3 protein: CAWSEGGYGNTIYF; CDR3 DNA: TGTGCCTGGAGTGAAGGGGGCTATGGAAACACCATATATTTT; D gene: TRBD1; J gene: TRBJ1-3; CDR3 length: 14; clone size: few; V gene: TRBV30
CDR3 protein: CASSDLFYGYTF; CDR3 DNA: TGTGCCAGCAGTGACCTCTTCTATGGCTACACCTTC; D gene: -; J gene: TRBJ1-2; CDR3 length: 12; clone size: -; V gene: TRBV6-1
CDR3 protein: CAWSVRGQGALDSPRRYSNQPQHF; CDR3 DNA: TGTGCCTGGAGTGTACGAGGACAGGGGGCGCTTGATTCCCCCCGGAGGTATAGCAATCAGCCCCAGCATTTT; D gene: TRBD1; J gene: TRBJ1-5; CDR3 length: 24; clone size: -; V gene: TRBV30
CDR3 protein: CASSLRGMNTEAFF; CDR3 DNA: TGTGCCAGCAGCCTAAGAGGTATGAACACTGAAGCTTTCTTT; D gene: -; J gene: TRBJ1-1; CDR3 length: 14; clone size: -; V gene: TRBV5-4
CDR3 protein: CASSAGQGANNFRDTQYF; CDR3 DNA: TGCGCCAGCAGCGCCGGACAGGGGGCAAATAATTTTAGGGATACGCAGTATTTT; D gene: TRBD1; J gene: TRBJ2-3; CDR3 length: 18; clone size: -; V gene: TRBV5-1
CDR3 protein: CAWRGPTGANAF; CDR3 DNA: TGTGCCTGGAGGGGCCCGACAGGGGCCAACGCGTTC; D gene: TRBD1; J gene: TRBJ1-2; CDR3 length: 12; clone size: -; V gene: TRBV30
CDR3 protein: CASSPMWSGGTGELFF; CDR3 DNA: TGTGCCAGCAGTCCGATGTGGTCGGGGGGGACCGGGGAGCTGTTTTTT; D gene: TRBD2; J gene: TRBJ2-2; CDR3 length: 16; clone size: once; V gene: TRBV7-8
CDR3 protein: CASSLDPHETGELFF; CDR3 DNA: TGTGCCAGCAGCTTAGACCCCCACGAGACCGGGGAGCTGTTTTTT; D gene: -; J gene: TRBJ2-2; CDR3 length: 15; clone size: -; V gene: TRBV7-2
CDR3 protein: CASRRDRELPRAGNTIYF; CDR3 DNA: TGTGCCAGTAGGAGAGACAGGGAGCTCCCAAGGGCTGGAAACACCATATATTTT; D gene: TRBD1; J gene: TRBJ1-3; CDR3 length: 18; clone size: -; V gene: TRBV19
CDR3 protein: CASSLSGGPGYNEQFF; CDR3 DNA: TGCGCCAGCAGCCTCTCAGGGGGTCCGGGCTACAATGAGCAGTTCTTC; D gene: TRBD1; J gene: TRBJ2-1; CDR3 length: 16; clone size: -; V gene: TRBV4-3
CDR3 protein: CASSTGTGGRTEAFF; CDR3 DNA: TGTGCCAGCAGTACGGGGACAGGGGGTCGGACTGAAGCTTTCTTT; D gene: TRBD1; J gene: TRBJ1-1; CDR3 length: 15; clone size: -; V gene: TRBV7-6
CDR3 protein: CASSQLRTGGVSEQFF; CDR3 DNA: TGCGCCAGCAGTCAATTGCGGACGGGGGGAGTTTCTGAGCAGTTCTTC; D gene: TRBD2; J gene: TRBJ2-1; CDR3 length: 16; clone size: -; V gene: TRBV23-1
CDR3 protein: CASSVRDSYSPLHF; CDR3 DNA: TGTGCCAGCAGCGTAAGGGACAGCTATTCACCCCTCCACTTT; D gene: TRBD1; J gene: TRBJ1-6; CDR3 length: 14; clone size: -; V gene: TRBV9
CDR3 protein: CASSLGLTGSYQETQYF; CDR3 DNA: TGTGCCAGCAGCTTAGGGCTGACAGGGTCCTACCAAGAGACCCAGTACTTC; D gene: TRBD1; J gene: TRBJ2-5; CDR3 length: 17; clone size: -; V gene: TRBV11-2
CDR3 protein: CASSQSFGTTTYEQYF; CDR3 DNA: TGCGCCAGCAGCCAATCGTTTGGGACTACCACCTACGAGCAGTACTTC; D gene: TRBD2; J gene: TRBJ2-7; CDR3 length: 16; clone size: once; V gene: TRBV4-3
CDR3 protein: CASSHWLTSGTVNTGELFF; CDR3 DNA: TGTGCCAGCAGCCATTGGTTGACCTCCGGGACAGTGAACACCGGGGAGCTGTTTTTT; D gene: TRBD1; J gene: TRBJ2-2; CDR3 length: 19; clone size: -; V gene: TRBV27
CDR3 protein: CASSVAGGAVTEAFF; CDR3 DNA: TGTGCCAGTAGTGTTGCAGGGGGCGCGGTCACTGAAGCTTTCTTT; D gene: TRBD1; J gene: TRBJ1-1; CDR3 length: 15; clone size: -; V gene: TRBV19
CDR3 protein: CASSRTSKEETQYF; CDR3 DNA: TGTGCCAGCAGCCGGACTAGCAAGGAAGAGACCCAGTACTTC; D gene: TRBD2; J gene: TRBJ2-5; CDR3 length: 14; clone size: -; V gene: TRBV7-9
CDR3 protein: CASSYRGSGYEQYF; CDR3 DNA: TGTGCCAGCAGTTACCGGGGGAGCGGTTACGAGCAGTACTTC; D gene: -; J gene: TRBJ2-7; CDR3 length: 14; clone size: -; V gene: TRBV6-5
CDR3 protein: CASSLIRGLVGTDTQYF; CDR3 DNA: TGTGCCAGCAGCTTAATAAGGGGGCTGGTAGGCACAGATACGCAGTATTTT; D gene: TRBD1; J gene: TRBJ2-3; CDR3 length: 17; clone size: -; V gene: TRBV7-9
CDR3 protein: CASSSLASGGTTGELFF; CDR3 DNA: TGTGCCAGCTCATCCCTAGCCTCGGGAGGAACTACCGGGGAGCTGTTTTTT; D gene: TRBD2; J gene: TRBJ2-2; CDR3 length: 17; clone size: once; V gene: TRBV18
CDR3 protein: CASGLRTGDEAFF; CDR3 DNA: TGTGCTAGTGGTTTGCGGACAGGGGATGAAGCTTTCTTT; D gene: TRBD1; J gene: TRBJ1-1; CDR3 length: 13; clone size: -; V gene: TRBV12-5
CDR3 protein: CASSRGLAVYEQYF; CDR3 DNA: TGTGCCAGCAGCCGGGGACTAGCGGTCTACGAGCAGTACTTC; D gene: TRBD2; J gene: TRBJ2-7; CDR3 length: 14; clone size: few; V gene: TRBV11-1
CDR3 protein: CASSDSGGNQPQHF; CDR3 DNA: TGTGCCAGCAGTGACTCGGGAGGCAATCAGCCCCAGCATTTT; D gene: -; J gene: TRBJ1-5; CDR3 length: 14; clone size: once; V gene: TRBV2
CDR3 protein: CASSPLLPQGTDTQYF; CDR3 DNA: TGTGCCAGCAGCCCCCTGCTTCCCCAGGGCACAGATACGCAGTATTTT; D gene: -; J gene: TRBJ2-3; CDR3 length: 16; clone size: -; V gene: TRBV13
CDR3 protein: CASVRDRGNEKLFF; CDR3 DNA: TGTGCCAGCGTCCGGGACAGGGGTAATGAAAAACTGTTTTTT; D gene: TRBD1; J gene: TRBJ1-4; CDR3 length: 14; clone size: -; V gene: TRBV6-1
CDR3 protein: CASSRLKTVGEQYF; CDR3 DNA: TGTGCCAGCAGCCGGCTAAAGACGGTCGGGGAGCAGTACTTC; D gene: -; J gene: TRBJ2-7; CDR3 length: 14; clone size: -; V gene: TRBV28
CDR3 protein: CASGPPVGVGEQYF; CDR3 DNA: TGTGCTAGTGGTCCCCCGGTCGGGGTGGGCGAGCAGTACTTC; D gene: -; J gene: TRBJ2-7; CDR3 length: 14; clone size: once; V gene: TRBV12-5
CDR3 protein: CATSRIGRGTLPGELFF; CDR3 DNA: TGTGCCACCAGCAGGATTGGGCGGGGGACTCTCCCCGGGGAGCTGTTTTTT; D gene: TRBD2; J gene: TRBJ2-2; CDR3 length: 17; clone size: -; V gene: TRBV15
CDR3 protein: CASSRGGVGNVRDIQYF; CDR3 DNA: TGTGCCAGCAGCCGCGGGGGAGTGGGGAATGTTCGGGACATTCAGTACTTC; D gene: TRBD2; J gene: TRBJ2-4; CDR3 length: 17; clone size: -; V gene: TRBV7-2
CDR3 protein: CASSGDWHYEQYF; CDR3 DNA: TGTGCCAGCAGTGGGGACTGGCACTACGAGCAGTACTTC; D gene: -; J gene: TRBJ2-7; CDR3 length: 13; clone size: -; V gene: TRBV2
CDR3 protein: CASTATLGLNTGELFF; CDR3 DNA: TGTGCCAGCACCGCGACGCTTGGACTGAACACCGGGGAGCTGTTTTTT; D gene: -; J gene: TRBJ2-2; CDR3 length: 16; clone size: -; V gene: TRBV7-2
CDR3 protein: CSVRQAAGELFF; CDR3 DNA: TGCAGCGTTAGGCAGGCCGCCGGGGAGCTGTTTTTT; D gene: -; J gene: TRBJ2-2; CDR3 length: 12; clone size: -; V gene: TRBV29-1
CDR3 protein: CASSLSRAGAFGYTF; CDR3 DNA: TGTGCCAGCAGTTTATCTCGGGCGGGGGCTTTCGGCTACACCTTC; D gene: -; J gene: TRBJ1-2; CDR3 length: 15; clone size: -; V gene: TRBV28
CDR3 protein: CASKKTGNTEAFF; CDR3 DNA: TGTGCCAGCAAGAAGACAGGGAACACTGAAGCTTTCTTT; D gene: -; J gene: TRBJ1-1; CDR3 length: 13; clone size: -; V gene: TRBV6-5